A single sample is the source of the 6 T cell receptor beta chains below, sequenced in a study of T-cell reconstitution after alpha-beta-depleted transplantation in children. TCRbeta library construction was performed incorporating unique molecular identifiers. MiXCR, applied by TCRdb to the PCR reads, yields one record per CDR3 protein. The sample includes 280,000 or so distinct CDR3 sequences, roughly 10% of them seen just once. Sequences were derived from peripheral blood, sampled 180 days after TCRalphabeta/CD19-depleted stem cell transplant. The receptors were sampled from a male patient aged 2-15 years who had a stem cell transplant for chronic granulomatous disease, so the T cells may come from the graft donor.

Worth noting for this clonotype: One base away lies a much larger clone, so this may be a sequencing read error. The chain recombines TRBV20-1 with TRBJ1-2; a weak D match, TRBD1 (6 bases). Trimming shortened V by 2 bases and J by 7 bases, and 14 bases separated the two germline ends. The germline gives CDR1 DFQATT, CDR2 SNEGSKA (reference sequence). There are 13 residues in the CDR3. This CDR3 is CSARSPGVIGYTF. In DNA form, the CDR3 reads TGCAGTGCTAGAAGCCCAGGGGTTATTGGCTACACCTTC.

As concerns this clonotype: A much bigger clone sits one base away, suggesting this may be a read error. The chain links TRBV7-9 to TRBJ1-2, with D perhaps TRBD1 (8 bases). Gene TRBJ2-7 matches the end of the DNA better, so the J call may be wrong. This CDR3 contains 11 residues. CDR1 and CDR2 (germline): SEHNR, FQNEAQ (reference sequence). The CDR3: CASSTGGAQYF. The DNA of the CDR3 is TGTGCCAGCAGTACAGGGGGGGCACAGTACTTC.

The sample holds many counts of this clonotype. V and J are TRBV6-1 and TRBJ2-5; 11 positions match TRBD1. V gave up 7 bases and J gave up 2 bases; unmatched junction bases: 6. This CDR3 has 15 amino acids. CDR1 is MNHNS and CDR2 is SASEGT in the germline V gene. CDR3 coding DNA: TGTGCCAGCACCAAAGGGACAGGGGGACAAGAGACCCAGTACTTC. Protein: CASTKGTGGQETQYF.

This clonotype was recorded at least ten times. The chain uses TRBV5-6 and TRBJ2-7; 7 bases match TRBD2. CDR1 is SGHDT, CDR2 YYEEEE, per germline. This CDR3 spans 16 amino acids. Unmatched junction bases numbered 9, after V lost 0 bases and J lost 3 bases. The CDR3 nucleotides read TGTGCCAGCAGCTTGGACGGCGGGGGTGGTGACTACGAGCAGTACTTC. Amino acid sequence: CASSLDGGGGDYEQYF.

This clonotype occurred many times. The rearrangement joins TRBV7-2 to TRBJ2-7, with TRBD1 matching 12 bases. The trim removed 0 bases at V and 7 bases at J, leaving 7 bases unmatched. From germline, CDR1 is SGHTA and CDR2 FQGNSA. CDR3 length equals 16 residues. As DNA, the CDR3 is TGTGCCAGCAGCTTAGCGTGGGACAGGGGGCTGTGGGAGCAGTACTTC. It translates to CASSLAWDRGLWEQYF.

This clonotype was seen repeatedly, ten times or more. The chain joins TRBV5-8 to TRBJ2-1; D is perhaps TRBD1 (6 bases). V was trimmed by 4 bases and J by 7 bases, leaving 15 bases between them. The V gene's germline CDR1 is SGHTS and CDR2 YDEGEE. The CDR3 length is 14 residues. The CDR3 bases are TGTGCCAGCAGCCCAGGGGTGGAGCGGAATGAGCAGTTCTTC. Protein product: CASSPGVERNEQFF.